This T cell receptor beta chain was sequenced in a study of human T cells and chemical hapten exposure. Study in general: Sensitizing treatment utilized 2% DPC over an approximately 2 cm by approximately 2 cm portion of upper inner arm skin. Patients, largely female, had alopecia areata, totalis or universalis.

This CDR3 is 15 amino acids long. CDR1 is MNHEY, CDR2 SMNVEV, per germline (reference sequence). V lost 3 bases and J lost 0, with 9 bases in between. From the RACE reads, TCRdb called clonotypes with MiXCR, one entry per CDR3 protein. In the table there are roughly 50,000 distinct CDR3 sequences, about 10% of which are singletons. This clonotype was detected only a few times. The time point is: patch test 3, about 24 weeks after DPC sensitization. Treatment described: therapeutic diphenylcyclopropenone sensitization with weekly scalp DPC. This sequence originates from a woman aged 40 to 50 with alopecia areata. Some clones in this sample may be carry-over from other donors' samples. The material was whole blood, obtained in connection with sensitization to the hapten diphenylcyclopropenone (DPC). The chain carries TRBV27 and TRBJ2-1; D uncertain. The CDR3 protein is CASSLNPSSYNEQFF. Written as DNA, the CDR3 is TGTGCCAGCAGTTTGAACCCCAGCTCCTACAATGAGCAGTTCTTC.